The 27 T cell receptor beta chains below all came from one sample that was sequenced in a study of T cell clones after liver transplantation. The repertoire was sequenced with immunoSEQ multiplex PCR; TCRdb's copy has only in-frame clones and lacks some. The data hold about 99,000 clones, with 75% to 85% observed a single time. The sequenced sample was CD4+ T cells from blood, obtained before liver transplant. The receptors here all came from a human donor who received a liver transplant.

The chain couples TRBV7-2 to TRBJ2-1; TRBD2 aligns across 8 bases. From germline, CDR1 is SGHTA and CDR2 FQGNSA. With V trimmed by 2 bases and J by 8 bases, 8 bases remained unmatched. The CDR3 sequence is 15 residues long. CDR3 region: CASSLSSGSAHEQFF. In nucleotides, the CDR3 is TGTGCCAGCAGCTTATCCAGCGGGAGCGCCCATGAGCAGTTCTTC.

The CDR3 nucleotides read TGCAGCGTTGAAAGGGGCCAGGGGATTGGCTATGGCTACACCTTC. Its protein is CSVERGQGIGYGYTF. The J gene is TRBJ1-2, the V gene TRBV29-1; TRBD1 is a possible D gene (6 bases). V was cut by 2 bases and J by 4 bases, with 17 bases left in between. The CDR3 covers 15 residues. The germline V gene encodes CDR1 SQVTM and CDR2 ANQGSEA.

This clone has a handful of counts. The chain has TRBV7-9 and TRBJ2-5; TRBD2 aligns across 9 bases. The germline V gene encodes CDR1 SEHNR and CDR2 FQNEAQ (reference sequence). There are 15 residues in the CDR3. V was clipped by 5 bases and J by 4 bases; unmatched bases: 8. The CDR3 sequence is CASSPAGGLVETQYF. CDR3 nucleotide sequence: TGTGCCAGCAGCCCCGCGGGGGGGCTCGTAGAGACCCAGTACTTC.

The chain is built from TRBV7-9 and TRBJ1-1; no clear D gene. Germline V gene data show CDR1 as SEHNR and CDR2 as FQNEAQ (reference sequence). The CDR3 has 14 amino acids. V dropped 0 bases and J dropped 1 base, with 6 bases sitting between them. The CDR3 sequence is CASSLAGKNTEAFF. Written as DNA, the CDR3 is TGTGCCAGCAGCTTAGCAGGCAAGAACACTGAAGCTTTCTTT.

The chain combines TRBV19 with TRBJ2-1, with 8 bases that match TRBD2. This CDR3 has 16 residues. The germline gives CDR1 LNHDA, CDR2 SQIVND (reference sequence). Unmatched junction bases numbered 4, after V lost 3 bases and J lost 0 bases. CDR3 sequence reads: CASSIYTSGSYNEQFF. The CDR3 DNA reads TGTGCCAGTAGTATCTATACTAGCGGCTCCTACAATGAGCAGTTCTTC.

The gene calls are TRBV11-2 and TRBJ2-5; 8 nucleotides align to TRBD2. Unmatched junction bases numbered 13, after V lost 5 bases and J lost 5 bases. The CDR3 has 16 residues. Germline V CDR1 and CDR2: SGHAT, FQNNGV. For the CDR3, the DNA is TGTGCCAGCAGCGGTGGGGTAGCGGGATCAGGGGAGACCCAGTACTTC. It yields the protein CASSGGVAGSGETQYF.

This sequence joins TRBV6-6 and TRBJ1-1; D gene uncertain. V was trimmed by 6 bases and J by 6 bases, leaving 11 bases between them. The V gene's germline CDR1 is MNHNY and CDR2 SVGAGI (reference sequence). This CDR3 has 12 amino acids. The CDR3 DNA sequence: TGTGCCAGCAGACCTCCCGCCGCTGAAGCTTTCTTT. It codes for CASRPPAAEAFF.

The chain recombines TRBV6-5 with TRBJ2-7, with D perhaps being TRBD1 or TRBD2 (5 bases each). The germline V gene has CDR1 MNHEY and CDR2 SVGAGI. CDR3 size: 14 residues. Trimming took off 2 bases at V and 1 base at J, with 9 bases between the two ends. The CDR3 DNA is TGTGCCAGCAGTTACCTATGGGGGTCCTACGAGCAGTACTTC. Protein sequence: CASSYLWGSYEQYF.

The V call is TRBV29-1, the J call TRBJ1-1; 9 bases agree with TRBD1. The CDR3 runs 17 residues. The V and J ends lost 6 bases and 0 bases, in that order; junction bases with no gene match: 14. Per the germline V gene, CDR1 is SQVTM and CDR2 is ANQGSEA. CDR3 loop: CSVYRGDRVVVNTEAFF. The CDR3 DNA is TGCAGCGTGTATCGAGGGGACAGGGTCGTTGTGAACACTGAAGCTTTCTTT.

This sequence joins TRBV7-2 and TRBJ2-7; D may be TRBD1 or TRBD2 (7 bases each). The germline gives CDR1 SGHTA, CDR2 FQGNSA. V gave up 5 bases and J gave up 1 base, with 15 bases separating them. The CDR3 sequence is 15 residues long. CDR3 sequence: CASSPGGAGSYEQYF. The DNA for the CDR3 is TGTGCCAGCAGCCCAGGGGGAGCGGGGTCCTACGAGCAGTACTTC.

The chain has TRBV5-1 and TRBJ2-1; weak D call: TRBD2 (5 bases). The V gene's germline CDR1 is SGHRS and CDR2 YFSETQ. Trimming cost V 0 bases and J 12 bases, with 16 bases left between them. The CDR3 runs to 14 residues. The CDR3 loop reads CASSLVVGDPRQFF. The CDR3 DNA is TGCGCCAGCAGCTTGGTCGTCGGGGATCCCCGGCAGTTCTTC. The full variable domain, in which reference TRBV5-1 and TRBJ2-1 provide the parts outside the CDR3, is KAGVTQTPRYLIKTRGQQVTLSCSPISGHRSVSWYQQTPGQGLQFLFEYFSETQRNKGNFPGRFSGRQFSNSRSEMNVSTLELGDSALYLCASSLVVGDPRQFFGPGTRLTVL.

V is TRBV4-2 and J is TRBJ2-7; D remains ambiguous. Germline CDR1 reads LGHNA; CDR2 reads YNFKEQ. The V and J ends lost 4 bases and 7 bases respectively, with 11 bases between them. The CDR3 is made up of 12 amino acids. This chain's CDR3 is CASSLDGLEQYF. The CDR3 DNA is TGTGCCAGCAGCCTCGACGGCCTGGAGCAGTACTTC.

The rearrangement uses TRBV28 and TRBJ1-2; D remains ambiguous. The length of the CDR3 is 17 residues. The germline V gene has CDR1 MDHEN and CDR2 SYDVKM. V was cut by 2 bases and J by 0 bases, with 16 bases left in between. This CDR3 reads CASSLPAESGANYGYTF. The CDR3 DNA reads as TGTGCCAGCAGTTTACCTGCAGAAAGTGGAGCTAACTATGGCTACACCTTC.

The chain carries TRBV27 and TRBJ1-1; D is ambiguous. The CDR3 runs to 15 residues. Trimming removed 5 bases at V and 0 bases at J, with 13 bases between. CDR1 MNHEY and CDR2 SMNVEV come from the germline V gene (reference sequence). CDR3 loop: CASSTWVGLNTEAFF. The DNA for the CDR3 is TGTGCCAGCAGTACCTGGGTGGGCTTGAACACTGAAGCTTTCTTT.

The genes are TRBV7-9 and TRBJ1-5; D remains ambiguous. CDR3 size: 17 residues. Germline lookup yields CDR1 SEHNR and CDR2 FQNEAQ (reference sequence). V was trimmed by 5 bases and J by 1 base, leaving 18 bases between them. CDR3 amino acids: CASSPEGGPWSNQPQHF. The CDR3 DNA reads TGTGCCAGCAGCCCCGAGGGTGGCCCTTGGAGCAATCAGCCCCAGCATTTT.

CDR3 in amino acids: CASSLEGGMNTEAFF. CDR3 sequence (DNA): TGTGCCAGCAGCCTCGAGGGAGGTATGAACACTGAAGCTTTCTTT. The rearrangement joins TRBV7-2 to TRBJ1-1; D unresolved. This CDR3 region has 15 residues. In germline, CDR1 is SGHTA, CDR2 FQGNSA. V shed 5 bases and J shed 0 bases, with 13 bases lying between them.

There are a few counts of this clone. The V gene is TRBV28, the J gene TRBJ2-2, with D uncertain. CDR3 length equals 15 residues. V was trimmed by 6 bases and J by 4 bases, leaving 15 bases between them. Germline loops: CDR1 MDHEN, CDR2 SYDVKM. CDR3 nucleotide sequence: TGTGCCAGCAGCCTCATGGGGATAGCCACCGGGGAGCTGTTTTTT. It translates to CASSLMGIATGELFF.

Only one count was recorded for this clone. The chain combines TRBV6-6 with TRBJ1-1; D call uncertain. This CDR3 comprises 16 residues. Germline V gives CDR1 MNHNY, CDR2 SVGAGI (reference sequence). V dropped 1 base and J dropped 1 base, with 13 bases sitting between them. The CDR3 coding sequence is TGTGCCAGCAGTTACTTGCCGGTACTAGGGAACACTGAAGCTTTCTTT. Its translation is CASSYLPVLGNTEAFF.

The V and J genes are TRBV6-1 and TRBJ1-2; possible D gene TRBD1, 5 bases. The CDR3 has 14 amino acids. Germline assignment: CDR1 MNHNS and CDR2 SASEGT. Trimming cost V 8 bases and J 0 bases, with 13 bases left between them. The CDR3 loop is CASVRQGTNYGYTF. CDR3 DNA sequence: TGTGCCAGCGTCAGGCAGGGAACTAACTATGGCTACACCTTC.

The chain couples TRBV5-1 to TRBJ1-2; D is undetermined. The V gene's germline CDR1 is SGHRS and CDR2 YFSETQ. The V gene lost 0 bases and the J gene lost 0 bases, with 9 bases spanning the gap. The CDR3 totals 15 residues. CDR3 nucleotide sequence: TGCGCCAGCAGCTTGGATGGCCGACCTAACTATGGCTACACCTTC. This sequence encodes CASSLDGRPNYGYTF.

The chain recombines TRBV7-2 with TRBJ2-7; D possibly uses TRBD1 or TRBD2 (6 bases each). Deletions cut 1 base from V and 0 bases from J, with 13 bases between. Germline V gene sequence: CDR1 SGHTA, CDR2 FQGNSA. The CDR3 is 16 residues long. CDR3 sequence: CASSLGGAVSSYEQYF. CDR3 coding DNA: TGTGCCAGCAGCTTAGGGGGGGCGGTGAGCTCCTACGAGCAGTACTTC.

This sequence joins TRBV19 and TRBJ2-3, with D tentatively TRBD1 or TRBD2 (5 bases each). Germline CDR1 and CDR2: LNHDA and SQIVND (reference sequence). The CDR3 has 15 amino acids. V lost 3 bases and J lost 5, with 15 bases in between. In DNA, the CDR3 is TGTGCCAGTAGTATGAGGGGCGGTGGGATAGATACGCAGTATTTT. It specifies CASSMRGGGIDTQYF.

V gene TRBV7-2 combines with J gene TRBJ2-1; the D gene is possibly TRBD2 (7 bases). CDR3 length: 15 residues. Germline loops: CDR1 SGHTA, CDR2 FQGNSA. Trimming pared 8 bases from V and 7 bases from J, leaving 21 bases between. DNA for the CDR3: TGTGCCAGCCGGGGACAAGGGACTACCCAGAATGAGCAGTTCTTC. Its protein product is CASRGQGTTQNEQFF.

In the case of this clone: Other DNA sequences in the same sample also yield this CDR3. The chain is built from TRBV5-1 and TRBJ1-2; 9 nucleotides align to TRBD1. Germline loops: CDR1 SGHRS, CDR2 YFSETQ. The ends lost 3 bases at V and 1 base at J; junction bases unmatched: 1. CDR3 length equals 14 residues. In DNA, the CDR3 is TGCGCCAGCAGCTCGGGACAGGGTAACTATGGCTACACCTTC. Translation gives CASSSGQGNYGYTF.

This chain links TRBV27 with TRBJ1-5; D might be TRBD1 (5 bases). Looked up from germline, CDR1 is MNHEY and CDR2 is SMNVEV (reference sequence). This CDR3 contains 15 residues. Between the trimmed V and J ends, which lost 1 base and 2 bases, there was a span of 9 bases. The CDR3 region has the DNA TGTGCCAGCAGTTTATTGGGGGAGGGCAATCAGCCCCAGCATTTT. It codes for CASSLLGEGNQPQHF.

The V and J genes are TRBV5-4 and TRBJ2-2; 7 positions match TRBD1. From germline, CDR1 is SGHNT and CDR2 YYREEE (reference sequence). The CDR3 is 14 amino acids. The trim removed 2 bases at V and 6 bases at J, leaving 4 bases unmatched. In DNA, the CDR3 is TGTGCCAGCAGCTTACAACAGGGGCCCGGGGAGCTGTTTTTT. Its protein product is CASSLQQGPGELFF.

The gene calls are TRBV28 and TRBJ2-4, with D possibly matching TRBD1 (7 bases). The CDR3 length is 16 residues. Germline V lookup: CDR1 MDHEN, CDR2 SYDVKM. Trimming shortened V by 4 bases and J by 7 bases, and 20 bases separated the two germline ends. The CDR3, as DNA: TGTGCCAGCAGTTCAGGCAGTGACAGGGAGGCTAACATTCAGTACTTC. As protein: CASSSGSDREANIQYF.